These 13 T cell receptor beta chains came from one sample sequenced in a study of OX40 agonist ivuxolimab in advanced cancers. Only in-frame clones appear in the TCRdb table, and some are missing; sequencing was by immunoSEQ multiplex PCR. Of around 78,000 clones listed, 80% to 90% are singletons. Sequenced here: CD4+ or CD8+ T cells sorted from blood, sampled in a trial of the OX40 agonist ivuxolimab. The receptors were sampled from an adult with an advanced solid tumor such as melanoma, head and neck, liver or kidney cancer.

The chain has TRBV5-6 and TRBJ1-4, with TRBD1 matching over 7 bases. The CDR3 has 15 residues. V lost 4 bases, J lost 7 bases, and 10 bases stayed unmatched. Germline CDR1 and CDR2: SGHDT and YYEEEE. CDR3 in DNA: TGTGCCAGCAGCACAACAGGGGCCGGCGGTGAAAAACTGTTTTTT. It is translated as CASSTTGAGGEKLFF.

This chain links TRBV6-5 with TRBJ2-3; 11 nucleotides align to TRBD1. CDR3 length: 15 residues. Per germline, CDR1 MNHEY and CDR2 SVGAGI. J gave up 9 bases and V 5 bases, and 10 bases lay outside the gene matches. The CDR3 nucleotides read TGTGCCAGCAGTCACCCCGGACAGGGGGCGCAGACGCAGTATTTT. Its protein is CASSHPGQGAQTQYF.

The chain joins TRBV6-1 to TRBJ2-6; unclear D gene. The CDR3 contains 16 residues. V was pared by 1 base and J by 4 bases, with 11 bases between. CDR1 and CDR2 from the germline V gene are MNHNS and SASEGT. The CDR3 is CASSEGPGSGANVLTF. The CDR3 nucleotides are TGTGCCAGCAGTGAAGGGCCCGGGTCCGGGGCCAACGTCCTGACTTTC.

The chain employs TRBV4-1 and TRBJ2-3; 8 nucleotides agree with TRBD2. This CDR3 is built from 17 residues. Unmatched junction bases numbered 9, after V lost 2 bases and J lost 2 bases. Germline V gives CDR1 MGHRA, CDR2 YSYEKL. The CDR3 reads CASSQIGRGDITDTQYF. In nucleotides, the CDR3 is TGCGCCAGCAGCCAAATCGGGCGGGGGGACATCACAGATACGCAGTATTTT.

This clone was detected once. The chain carries TRBV30 and TRBJ2-5; 7 nucleotides match TRBD2. J was trimmed by 4 bases and V by 3 bases; bases with no gene match: 5. This CDR3 contains 13 residues. Germline CDR1 and CDR2: GTSNPN and SVGIG (reference sequence). The chain's CDR3 is CAWRGGSRETQYF. The CDR3 coding sequence is TGTGCCTGGAGGGGAGGGTCGAGAGAGACCCAGTACTTC.

The sample holds a few counts of this clone. The V call is TRBV6-1, the J call TRBJ1-1; unclear D gene. Germline CDR1 reads MNHNS; CDR2 reads SASEGT. V lost 6 bases and J 0 bases, leaving 8 bases between the germline ends. This CDR3 region has 13 residues. CDR3 sequence: CASRTQLNTEAFF. In DNA, the CDR3 is TGTGCCAGCAGGACACAGCTGAACACTGAAGCTTTCTTT.

The chain carries TRBV5-4 and TRBJ2-5; D gene ambiguous. The CDR3 covers 14 residues. V was cut by 1 base and J by 3 bases, with 10 bases left in between. Germline values: CDR1 SGHNT, CDR2 YYREEE (reference sequence). This chain's CDR3 is CASSLIGQKETQYF. The CDR3 DNA reads as TGTGCCAGCAGCTTGATTGGGCAGAAAGAGACCCAGTACTTC.

This sequence joins TRBV14 and TRBJ2-2, with D perhaps TRBD1 (6 bases). The length of the CDR3 is 17 residues. CDR1 is SGHDN and CDR2 is FVKESK in the germline V gene. V was trimmed by 0 bases and J by 4 bases, leaving 15 bases between them. The CDR3 loop reads CASSQDIPQGGTGELFF. CDR3 sequence (DNA): TGTGCCAGCAGCCAAGATATCCCACAGGGCGGCACCGGGGAGCTGTTTTTT. Variable domain in full (rest from reference TRBV14 and TRBJ2-2): EAGVTQFPSHSVIEKGQTVTLRCDPISGHDNLYWYRRVMGKEIKFLLHFVKESKQDESGMPNNRFLAERTGGTYSTLKVQPAELEDSGVYFCASSQDIPQGGTGELFFGEGSRLTVL.

The chain combines TRBV7-2 with TRBJ2-1, with unresolved D. The germline V gene has CDR1 SGHTA and CDR2 FQGNSA. There are 14 residues in the CDR3. Trimming left V 1 base short and J 12 bases short, with 16 bases between. The CDR3 DNA reads TGTGCCAGCAGCTTAGGGGCTAGTCCGGTTCGGCAGTTCTTC. Translating gives CASSLGASPVRQFF.

Details on this clone: Other DNA sequences within the sample encode an identical CDR3. The rearrangement uses TRBV19 and TRBJ2-7; 16 bases align to TRBD2. Germline V gene data show CDR1 as LNHDA and CDR2 as SQIVND (reference sequence). This CDR3 comprises 19 residues. J was trimmed by 5 bases and V by 3 bases; bases with no gene match: 13. The DNA for the CDR3 is TGTGCCAGTAGTATGCGGGGGCCGGGACTAGCGGGAGGGCTGGACGAGCAGTACTTC. Its translation is CASSMRGPGLAGGLDEQYF.

The CDR3 sequence: CASSPTGGRLQETQYF. The CDR3 DNA reads as TGCGCCAGCAGCCCCACAGGGGGAAGGCTCCAAGAGACCCAGTACTTC. V usage is TRBV10-1 and J usage is TRBJ2-5; 8 bases fit TRBD1. With 6 bases clipped from V and 1 base from J, the junction kept 10 bases outside the gene matches. The V gene's germline CDR1 is WNHNN and CDR2 SYGVQD (reference sequence). The CDR3 runs to 16 residues.

This chain joins TRBV11-2 and TRBJ1-4; D unclear. Germline loops: CDR1 SGHAT, CDR2 FQNNGV. The CDR3 is 13 amino acids. The germline V and J ends were trimmed by 3 bases and 4 bases, with 6 bases remaining between them. CDR3 protein: CASSFSDNEKLFF. CDR3 nucleotide sequence: TGTGCCAGCAGCTTTTCTGATAATGAAAAACTGTTTTTT.

This clone was seen more than once but under ten times. The chain has TRBV5-4 and TRBJ1-5, with TRBD1 identical over 9 bases. V was pared by 4 bases and J by 7 bases, with 9 bases of the junction left unmatched. The CDR3 runs 15 residues. The germline CDR1 and CDR2 sequences are SGHNT and YYREEE (reference sequence). CDR3 residues: CASSKDRGEGQPQHF. The CDR3 DNA reads as TGTGCCAGCAGCAAGGACAGGGGCGAGGGACAGCCCCAGCATTTT.